This T cell receptor beta chain emerged from a study of human T cells and chemical hapten exposure. At the level of the study: Small pooled library volume differences mainly caused per-sample TCR yield variation.

This clonotype was recorded many times. Attachment of unique molecular identifiers to individual cDNA molecules was performed in the library. TCRdb recomputed calls from the RACE reads with MiXCR, one row per CDR3 protein. The top ten clones hold approximately 5.9% of a sample with 35,000 to 40,000 distinct CDR3 sequences, roughly 10% of them seen once. Sample time point: pre-sensitization, week 0. Treatment: therapeutic diphenylcyclopropenone sensitization with weekly scalp DPC. The CDR3 is made up of 14 amino acids. In germline, CDR1 is MNHEY, CDR2 SVGEGT. The V end lost 2 bases, the J end lost 1 base, and 8 bases lay between the germline ends.

The sequence was obtained from a man aged 30 to 45 with alopecia areata. Some clones in this sample may be carry-over from other donors' samples. The sample here was whole blood, taken in connection with sensitization to the hapten diphenylcyclopropenone (DPC). This sequence joins TRBV6-2 or TRBV6-3 and TRBJ1-1; D remains ambiguous. CDR3 region: CASSYVRQNTEAFF. CDR3 DNA: TGTGCCAGCAGTTACGTCCGGCAGAACACTGAAGCTTTCTTT.